This T cell receptor (beta chain) was retrieved from a study of OX40 agonist ivuxolimab in advanced cancers. Study-wide background: Patients were given ivuxolimab, an antibody that agonizes OX40 (CD134).

The V segment lost 1 base and the J segment 7 bases; nucleotides outside the gene matches: 12. There are 17 residues in the CDR3. Germline V gives CDR1 SSHAT, CDR2 FNYEAQ (reference sequence). TCRdb keeps only in-frame clones here, not all; method: immunoSEQ multiplex PCR. This sample yields over 55,000 clones, of which around 90% are seen a single time; roughly 11% belongs to the top ten. The rearrangement uses TRBV7-7 and TRBJ2-5; 10 nucleotides agree with TRBD2. The source material was CD4+ or CD8+ T cells sorted from blood, sampled in a trial of the OX40 agonist ivuxolimab. The receptor was derived from an adult with an advanced solid tumor such as melanoma, head and neck, liver or kidney cancer. DNA for the CDR3: TGTGCCAGCAGCTTAGACCCTAGCGGGGGCCCCGGAGGGACCCAGTACTTC. Encoded protein: CASSLDPSGGPGGTQYF.